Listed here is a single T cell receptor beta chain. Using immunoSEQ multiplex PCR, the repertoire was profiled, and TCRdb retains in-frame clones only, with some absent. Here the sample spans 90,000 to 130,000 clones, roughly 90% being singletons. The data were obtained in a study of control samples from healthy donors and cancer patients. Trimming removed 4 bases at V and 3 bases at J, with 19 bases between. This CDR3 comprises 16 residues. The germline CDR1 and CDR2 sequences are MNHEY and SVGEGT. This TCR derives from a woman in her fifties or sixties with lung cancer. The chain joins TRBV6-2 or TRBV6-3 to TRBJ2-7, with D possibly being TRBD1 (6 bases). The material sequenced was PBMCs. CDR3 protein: CASSSPTTTGDYEQYF. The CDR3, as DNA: TGTGCCAGCAGTTCCCCCACAACGACAGGAGACTACGAGCAGTACTTC.